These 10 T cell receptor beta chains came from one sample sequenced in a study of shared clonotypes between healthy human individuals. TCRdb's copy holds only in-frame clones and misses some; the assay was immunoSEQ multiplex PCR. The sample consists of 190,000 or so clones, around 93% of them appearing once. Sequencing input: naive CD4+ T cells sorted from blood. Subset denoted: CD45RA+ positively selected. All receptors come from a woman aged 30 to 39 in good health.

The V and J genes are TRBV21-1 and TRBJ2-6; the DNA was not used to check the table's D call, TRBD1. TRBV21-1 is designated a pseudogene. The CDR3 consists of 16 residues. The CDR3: CASSKDRGCGANVLTF. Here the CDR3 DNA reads TGTGCCAGCAGCAAAGATCGTGGCTGTGGGGCCAACGTCCTGACTTTC.

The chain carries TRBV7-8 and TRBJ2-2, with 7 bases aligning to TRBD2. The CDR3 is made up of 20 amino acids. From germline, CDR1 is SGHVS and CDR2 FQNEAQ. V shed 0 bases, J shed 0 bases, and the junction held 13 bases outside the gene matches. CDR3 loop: CASSLALSAGVNANTGELFF. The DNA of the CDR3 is TGTGCCAGCAGCTTAGCACTTTCGGCGGGAGTAAACGCGAACACCGGGGAGCTGTTTTTT.

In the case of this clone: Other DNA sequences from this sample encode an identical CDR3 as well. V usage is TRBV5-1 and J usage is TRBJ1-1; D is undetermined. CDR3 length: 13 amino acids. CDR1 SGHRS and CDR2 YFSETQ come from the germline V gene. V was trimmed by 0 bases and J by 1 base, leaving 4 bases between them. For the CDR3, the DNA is TGCGCCAGCAGCTTGGCAGCGAACACTGAAGCTTTCTTT. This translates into CASSLAANTEAFF.

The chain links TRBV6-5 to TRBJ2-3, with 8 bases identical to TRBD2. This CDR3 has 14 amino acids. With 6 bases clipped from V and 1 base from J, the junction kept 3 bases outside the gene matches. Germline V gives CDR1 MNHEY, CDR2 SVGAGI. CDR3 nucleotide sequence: TGTGCCAGCAGCCTAGCGGGCCGCACAGATACGCAGTATTTT. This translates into CASSLAGRTDTQYF.

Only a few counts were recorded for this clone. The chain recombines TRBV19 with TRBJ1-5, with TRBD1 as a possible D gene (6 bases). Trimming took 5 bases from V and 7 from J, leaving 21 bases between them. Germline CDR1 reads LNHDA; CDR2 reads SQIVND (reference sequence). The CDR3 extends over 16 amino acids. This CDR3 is CASSPNFGGAGQPQHF. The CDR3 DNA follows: TGTGCCAGTAGTCCCAACTTTGGGGGGGCAGGGCAGCCCCAGCATTTT. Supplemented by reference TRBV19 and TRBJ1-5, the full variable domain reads DGGITQSPKYLFRKEGQNVTLSCEQNLNHDAMYWYRQDPGQGLRLIYYSQIVNDFQKGDIAEGYSVSREKKESFPLTVTSAQKNPTAFYLCASSPNFGGAGQPQHFGDGTRLSIL.

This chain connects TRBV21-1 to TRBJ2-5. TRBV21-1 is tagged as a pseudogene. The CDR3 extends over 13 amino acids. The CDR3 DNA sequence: TGTGCCAGCAGCAAAGAGTACCAAGAGACCCAGTACTTC. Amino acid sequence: CASSKEYQETQYF.

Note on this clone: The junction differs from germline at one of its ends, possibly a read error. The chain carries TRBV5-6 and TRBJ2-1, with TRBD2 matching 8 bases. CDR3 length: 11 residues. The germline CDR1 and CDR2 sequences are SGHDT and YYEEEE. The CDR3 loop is CASSLGGRSVF. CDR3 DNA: TGTGCCAGCAGCTTAGGCGGGAGGTCGGTCTTC.

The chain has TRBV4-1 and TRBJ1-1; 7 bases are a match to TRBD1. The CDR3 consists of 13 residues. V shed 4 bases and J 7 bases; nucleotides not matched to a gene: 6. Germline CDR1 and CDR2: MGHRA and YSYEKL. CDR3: CASSLTRDSEAFF. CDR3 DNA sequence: TGCGCCAGCAGCCTCACCCGGGACAGTGAAGCTTTCTTT.

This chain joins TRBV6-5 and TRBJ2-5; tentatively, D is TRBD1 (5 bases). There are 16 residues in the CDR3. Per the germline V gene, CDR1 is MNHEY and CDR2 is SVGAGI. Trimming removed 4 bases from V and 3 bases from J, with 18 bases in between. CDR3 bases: TGTGCCAGCAGTTTTTCCCGACAGACCTACGAAGAGACCCAGTACTTC. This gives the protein CASSFSRQTYEETQYF.

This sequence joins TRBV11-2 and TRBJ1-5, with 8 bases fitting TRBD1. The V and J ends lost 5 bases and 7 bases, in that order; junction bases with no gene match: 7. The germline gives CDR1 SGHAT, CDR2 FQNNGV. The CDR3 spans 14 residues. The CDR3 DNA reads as TGTGCCAGCAGCCCGACAGGGGTGCGACAGCCCCAGCATTTT. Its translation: CASSPTGVRQPQHF.